These 25 T cell receptor beta chains were all obtained from the same sample, sequenced in a study of glioma-infiltrating T cells. The iRepertoire nested amplicon-rescue multiplex PCR amplified TCR alpha and beta CDR3s from RNA. TCRdb re-analysed the multiplex PCR reads in MiXCR, keeping a single row per CDR3 protein. The table includes tens of thousands of distinct CDR3 sequences, 23% detected once. Sequencing input: glioma tissue, nonneoplastic brain tissue, or PBMCs (not recorded which). These receptor sequences come from a human donor with low-grade glioma or glioblastoma, undergoing nonglioma brain surgery, or in good health (not recorded which).

Regarding this clonotype: A much larger clone lies one base from this, so it may be a read error. V is TRBV29-1 and J is TRBJ2-7, with D unclear. Germline values: CDR1 SQVTM, CDR2 ANQGSEA. The CDR3 is made up of 14 amino acids. The V and J ends lost 4 bases and 4 bases respectively, with 17 bases between them. CDR3 sequence (DNA): TGCAGCGTTGTACTCAGTGGGCTCGGGTACGAGCAGTACTTC. It codes for CSVVLSGLGYEQYF.

The table lists this clonotype with many counts. The chain recombines TRBV6-2 or TRBV6-3 with TRBJ2-5, with unresolved D. Deletions cut 6 bases from V and 5 bases from J, with 16 bases between. The CDR3 loop spans 14 amino acids. Germline values: CDR1 MNHEY, CDR2 SVGEGT. The DNA of the CDR3 is TGTGCCAGCAGCCTGACATCGCCTCACGAGACCCAGTACTTC. Protein product: CASSLTSPHETQYF.

V and J are TRBV5-4 and TRBJ1-4; TRBD1 agrees at 7 bases. Germline V gives CDR1 SGHNT, CDR2 YYREEE (reference sequence). V was clipped by 3 bases and J by 6 bases; unmatched bases: 8. The CDR3 has 15 amino acids. CDR3 sequence reads: CASSSWSQGDEKLFF. CDR3 sequence (DNA): TGTGCCAGCAGCTCTTGGAGCCAGGGGGATGAAAAACTGTTTTTT.

This clonotype was observed at least ten times. The CDR3 nucleotides are TGCGCCAGCAGTGAGGCAGGCACAGATACGCAGTATTTT. This encodes CASSEAGTDTQYF. The chain is built from TRBV10-1 and TRBJ2-3; D is unresolved. CDR3 length: 13 residues. V lost 2 bases, J lost 1 base, and 4 bases lay in between. Germline V gives CDR1 WNHNN, CDR2 SYGVQD (reference sequence).

As for this clonotype: Being one base from a much bigger clone, this may be a read error. This chain uses TRBV20-1 with TRBJ2-7, with D perhaps matching TRBD2 (6 bases). The ends were cut back, 4 bases at V and 1 base at J, with 17 bases in the middle. Germline loops: CDR1 DFQATT, CDR2 SNEGSKA (reference sequence). The CDR3 has 15 amino acids. This CDR3 reads CSATEGPDLSYEQYF. The CDR3 DNA reads TGCAGTGCTACGGAGGGGCCCGACCTTTCCTACGAGCAGTACTTC.

This clonotype turned up a few times. The chain uses TRBV7-2 and TRBJ2-7, with TRBD2 identical over 8 bases. The germline V gene encodes CDR1 SGHTA and CDR2 FQGNSA. The CDR3 runs to 15 residues. V shed 2 bases and J 2 bases; nucleotides not matched to a gene: 5. CDR3 nucleotides: TGTGCCAGCAGCTTACAAACTAGCGGAGCCTACGAGCAGTACTTC. Translation gives CASSLQTSGAYEQYF.

This clonotype showed up many times. The chain has TRBV20-1 and TRBJ2-1, with D tentatively TRBD2 (5 bases). The CDR3 runs to 13 residues. The V gene's germline CDR1 is DFQATT and CDR2 SNEGSKA (reference sequence). V dropped 4 bases and J dropped 5 bases, with 12 bases sitting between them. CDR3 DNA: TGCAGTGCTACGGACTTAGCAAACAATGAGCAGTTCTTC. It yields the protein CSATDLANNEQFF.

This clonotype appeared many times. The CDR3 bases are TGTGCCAGCAGCCAAAGGCCGGACGTCTACGAGCAGTACTTC. Translated, it gives CASSQRPDVYEQYF. The chain has TRBV3-1 and TRBJ2-7, with D hard to call. The CDR3 is 14 amino acids. Trimming stripped 2 bases from V and 3 bases from J, with 11 bases between. Germline V CDR1 and CDR2: LGHDT, YNNKEL (reference sequence).

Only a few counts were recorded for this clonotype. The chain employs TRBV5-6 and TRBJ1-2, with D uncertain. Trimming shortened V by 5 bases and J by 7 bases, and 24 bases separated the two germline ends. The CDR3 is made up of 16 amino acids. From germline, CDR1 is SGHDT and CDR2 YYEEEE. This CDR3 is CASRLGGLRLRFGYTF. The CDR3 DNA reads as TGTGCCAGCAGGCTAGGCGGTCTGAGACTCAGGTTTGGCTACACCTTC. Complete variable domain (other parts from reference TRBV5-6 and TRBJ1-2): DAGVTQSPTHLIKTRGQQVTLRCSPKSGHDTVSWYQQALGQGPQFIFQYYEEEERQRGNFPDRFSGHQFPNYSSELNVNALLLGDSALYLCASRLGGLRLRFGYTFGSGTRLTVV.

This sequence joins TRBV5-4 and TRBJ2-3; 13 bases are a match to TRBD2. The J segment lost 2 bases and the V segment lost 5 bases, leaving 8 bases of the junction unmatched. Germline V CDR1 and CDR2: SGHNT, YYREEE (reference sequence). The CDR3 runs to 17 residues. The CDR3 region is CASRAPGLAGPTDTQYF. The CDR3 region has the DNA TGTGCCAGCAGAGCGCCGGGACTAGCGGGACCCACAGATACGCAGTATTTT. Using reference TRBV5-4 and TRBJ2-3 for the parts outside the CDR3, the full variable domain is ETGVTQSPTHLIKTRGQQVTLRCSSQSGHNTVSWYQQALGQGPQFIFQYYREEENGRGNFPPRFSGLQFPNYSSELNVNALELDDSALYLCASRAPGLAGPTDTQYFGPGTRLTVL.

There are a few counts of this clonotype. The CDR3: CASSLEPDREGGQPQHF. The CDR3 nucleotides are TGTGCCAGCAGCCTTGAACCCGACAGGGAAGGGGGTCAGCCCCAGCATTTT. J is TRBJ1-5 and V is TRBV11-2; TRBD1 matches 7 bases. Germline CDR1 is SGHAT and CDR2 is FQNNGV. The CDR3 is made up of 17 amino acids. With V trimmed by 5 bases and J by 6 bases, 16 bases remained unmatched.

This clonotype was counted many times. The chain recombines TRBV4-1 with TRBJ2-1; TRBD1 or TRBD2 may be the D gene (5 bases each). CDR3 length: 16 amino acids. Germline CDR1 and CDR2: MGHRA and YSYEKL. V dropped 4 bases and J dropped 8 bases, with 21 bases sitting between them. The CDR3 sequence is CASSPTGGGREYEQFF. The CDR3 coding sequence is TGCGCCAGCAGCCCGACTGGGGGTGGAAGGGAATATGAGCAGTTCTTC.

In its sample, this clonotype was seen many times. This chain connects TRBV29-1 to TRBJ2-3, with D maybe TRBD1 (5 bases). The germline V and J ends were trimmed by 3 bases and 0 bases, with 13 bases remaining between them. The CDR3 totals 15 residues. Germline values: CDR1 SQVTM, CDR2 ANQGSEA. DNA for the CDR3: TGCAGCGTTGATTACAGGAAAGAAAGCACAGATACGCAGTATTTT. Its protein is CSVDYRKESTDTQYF.

This clonotype was seen a few times. The gene calls are TRBV7-9 and TRBJ2-5; the D gene is possibly TRBD1 (7 bases). Trimming left V 4 bases short and J 3 bases short, with 18 bases between. This CDR3 is built from 16 residues. CDR1 is SEHNR and CDR2 is FQNEAQ in the germline V gene (reference sequence). The CDR3 nucleotides are TGTGCCAGCAGCTCGGGACGATCCAGGGGGGAAGAGACCCAGTACTTC. Protein product: CASSSGRSRGEETQYF.

This clonotype was seen repeatedly, ten times or more. The CDR3 reads CASSEGGWGGEQYF. CDR3 nucleotides: TGTGCCAGCAGTGAAGGAGGATGGGGAGGCGAGCAGTACTTC. This sequence joins TRBV2 and TRBJ2-7; perhaps TRBD2 as D (6 bases). The CDR3 extends over 14 amino acids. The V end was cut by 1 base, the J end by 6 bases, with 13 bases between. The germline V gene encodes CDR1 SNHLY and CDR2 FYNNEI.

This clonotype has a count of ten or more. The rearrangement uses TRBV12-3 or TRBV12-4 and TRBJ1-2; tentatively, D is TRBD1 (5 bases). The CDR3 consists of 16 residues. V was cut by 4 bases and J by 4 bases, with 19 bases left in between. CDR3 sequence: CASSSRGRAGGYGYTF. CDR3 in DNA: TGTGCCAGCAGTTCCCGGGGCAGGGCCGGGGGCTATGGCTACACCTTC.

There are many counts of this clonotype. CDR3 in amino acids: CASSESGFYNSPLHF. The CDR3 DNA follows: TGTGCCAGCAGTGAATCGGGTTTCTATAATTCACCCCTCCACTTT. V and J are TRBV2 and TRBJ1-6, with no clear D. The V end was cut by 2 bases, the J end by 3 bases, with 8 bases between. CDR1 SNHLY and CDR2 FYNNEI come from the germline V gene. This CDR3 is built from 15 residues.

Notes on this clonotype: A read error may be the cause here, since a much bigger clone is one base away. Lacking the conserved final phenylalanine or tryptophan, this CDR3 likely reflects a read error. The chain recombines TRBV20-1 with TRBJ1-2, with unresolved D. The germline V gene has CDR1 DFQATT and CDR2 SNEGSKA (reference sequence). The CDR3 has 13 residues. For the CDR3, the DNA is TGCAGTGCTAGACTTCCGGATAACCATGGCTACACCCTC. It yields the protein CSARLPDNHGYTL.

This clonotype occurred many times. The rearrangement links TRBV2 to TRBJ2-3, with D hard to call. The CDR3 runs to 13 residues. V was cut by 3 bases and J by 7 bases, with 11 bases left in between. The V gene's germline CDR1 is SNHLY and CDR2 FYNNEI. In nucleotides, the CDR3 is TGTGCCAGCAGTGAGGGTGGAGATAATACGCAGTATTTT. Its protein product is CASSEGGDNTQYF.

DNA for the CDR3: TGTGCCAGCAGAGTGGCGGAGACTAGCTCTTGCGAGCAGTACTTC. Translation gives CASRVAETSSCEQYF. The rearrangement uses TRBV6-1 and TRBJ2-7, with 7 bases aligning to TRBD2. The CDR3 has 15 amino acids. Trimming removed 6 bases from V and 6 bases from J; junction bases left unmatched: 14. Germline V gene sequence: CDR1 MNHNS, CDR2 SASEGT.

At least ten counts were recorded for this clonotype. The chain combines TRBV3-1 with TRBJ1-3; D uncertain. V was pared by 4 bases and J by 4 bases, with 5 bases between. The CDR3 consists of 12 residues. CDR1 is LGHDT, CDR2 YNNKEL, per germline (reference sequence). CDR3 protein: CASSLFGNTIYF. The CDR3, as DNA: TGTGCCAGCAGCCTCTTCGGAAACACCATATATTTT.

Regarding this clonotype: An end of the junction differs from the germline gene, which may be a read error. This sequence joins TRBV5-4 and TRBJ2-5, with 9 bases fitting TRBD1. CDR1 SGHNT and CDR2 YYREEE come from the germline V gene (reference sequence). The CDR3 runs 13 residues. The CDR3 sequence: CASSWTGAETKYF. The CDR3 DNA reads TGTGCCAGCAGCTGGACAGGGGCAGAGACCAAGTACTTC.

Note on this clonotype: Given a much more abundant clone one base away, this may be a read error. This chain connects TRBV20-1 to TRBJ2-7; TRBD2 agrees at 7 bases. The germline V gene has CDR1 DFQATT and CDR2 SNEGSKA (reference sequence). Trimming removed 5 bases from V and 3 bases from J; junction bases left unmatched: 7. The CDR3 runs to 13 residues. This CDR3 reads CSADGGKDYEQYF. The CDR3 DNA is TGCAGTGCTGACGGGGGGAAAGACTACGAGCAGTACTTC.

At least ten counts were recorded for this clonotype. The CDR3: CASRQDGIRNYGYTF. The CDR3 DNA is TGTGCCAGCAGGCAGGACGGAATTCGTAACTATGGCTACACCTTC. The chain employs TRBV25-1 and TRBJ1-2; no clear D gene. Trimming removed 6 bases at V and 1 base at J, with 15 bases between. Germline V gene lookup returns CDR1 MGHDK and CDR2 SYGVNS. CDR3 length: 15 residues.

The table lists this clonotype with many counts. This chain links TRBV12-3 or TRBV12-4 with TRBJ2-3, with D possibly matching TRBD1 (5 bases). Between the trimmed V and J ends, which lost 3 bases and 2 bases, there was a span of 9 bases. CDR3 length: 14 residues. The CDR3 spells CASSLNRITDTQYF. CDR3 DNA sequence: TGTGCCAGCAGTTTGAACAGGATCACAGATACGCAGTATTTT.